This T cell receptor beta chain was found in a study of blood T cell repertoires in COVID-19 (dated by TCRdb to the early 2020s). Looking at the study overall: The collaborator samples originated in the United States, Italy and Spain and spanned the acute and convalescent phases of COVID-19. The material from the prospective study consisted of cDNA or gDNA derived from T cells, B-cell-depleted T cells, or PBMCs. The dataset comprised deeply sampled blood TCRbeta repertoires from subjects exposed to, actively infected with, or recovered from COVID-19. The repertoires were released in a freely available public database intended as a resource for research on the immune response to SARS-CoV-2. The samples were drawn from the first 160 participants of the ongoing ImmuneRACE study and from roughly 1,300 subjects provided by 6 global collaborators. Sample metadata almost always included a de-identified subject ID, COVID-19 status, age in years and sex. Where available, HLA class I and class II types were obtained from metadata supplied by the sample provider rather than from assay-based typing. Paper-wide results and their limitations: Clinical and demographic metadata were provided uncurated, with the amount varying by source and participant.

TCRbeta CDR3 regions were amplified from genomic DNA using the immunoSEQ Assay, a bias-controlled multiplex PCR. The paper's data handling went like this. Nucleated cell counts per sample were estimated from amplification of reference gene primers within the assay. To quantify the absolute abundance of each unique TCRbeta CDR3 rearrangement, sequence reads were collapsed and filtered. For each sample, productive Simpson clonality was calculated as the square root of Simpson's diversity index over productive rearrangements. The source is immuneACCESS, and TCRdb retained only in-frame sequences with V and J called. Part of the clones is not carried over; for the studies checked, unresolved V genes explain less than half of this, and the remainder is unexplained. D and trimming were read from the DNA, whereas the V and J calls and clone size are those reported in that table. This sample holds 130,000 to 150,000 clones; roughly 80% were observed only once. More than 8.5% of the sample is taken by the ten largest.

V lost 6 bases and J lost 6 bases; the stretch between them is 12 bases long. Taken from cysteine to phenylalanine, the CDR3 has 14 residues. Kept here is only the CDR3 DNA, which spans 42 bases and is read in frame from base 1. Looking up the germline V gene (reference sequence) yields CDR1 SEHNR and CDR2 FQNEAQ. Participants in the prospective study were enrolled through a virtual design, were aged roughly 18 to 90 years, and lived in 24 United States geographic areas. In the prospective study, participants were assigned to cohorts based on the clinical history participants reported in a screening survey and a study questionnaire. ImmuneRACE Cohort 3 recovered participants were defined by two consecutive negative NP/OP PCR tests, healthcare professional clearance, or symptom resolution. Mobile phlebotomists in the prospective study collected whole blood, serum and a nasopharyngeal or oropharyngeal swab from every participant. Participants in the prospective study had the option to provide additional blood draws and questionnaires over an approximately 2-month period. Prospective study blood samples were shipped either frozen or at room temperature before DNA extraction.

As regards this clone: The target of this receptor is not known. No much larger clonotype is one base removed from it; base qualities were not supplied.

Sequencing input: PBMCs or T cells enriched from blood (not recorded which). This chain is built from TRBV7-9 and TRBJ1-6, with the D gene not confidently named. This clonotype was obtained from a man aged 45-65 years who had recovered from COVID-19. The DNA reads TGTGCCAGCAGACCGGACGGGAGTAATTCACCCCTCCACTTT. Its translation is CASRPDGSNSPLHF.